The source of this TCR beta chain is a study of cytomegalovirus exposure and HLA in healthy donors. Study context: The approximately 670 first-cohort repertoires shared a platform with the approximately 120 validation repertoires, as reported in a later analysis.

In the case of this clone: What it recognizes is unknown.

The V gene's germline CDR1 is MNHEY and CDR2 SVGAGI. Losses at the gene ends were 5 bases for V and 4 bases for J; bases not matched to a gene: 5. The CDR3 extends over 14 amino acids. The donors were part of the validation cohort of 100 to 150 subjects. That cohort was separate from the first cohort, which comprised 670 or so subjects. Findings and caveats of the study: CMV antigen specificity of a few CMV-associated chains was confirmed in vitro. Reports described diagnosis of cytomegalovirus status by the classifier as highly specific and sensitive.

Method: immunoSEQ multiplex PCR; TCRdb's copy keeps in-frame clones and lacks some. The data contain 350,000 or so clones, roughly 88% of them singletons. The chain has TRBV6-5 and TRBJ1-1, with 9 bases lining up with TRBD1. The receptor was isolated from a woman aged 18-29 years in good health and CMV-seronegative. Sequencing was done on a sample of PBMCs. The CDR3 region is CASSEGQGGTEAFF. CDR3 DNA sequence: TGTGCCAGCAGTGAGGGACAGGGCGGCACTGAAGCTTTCTTT.